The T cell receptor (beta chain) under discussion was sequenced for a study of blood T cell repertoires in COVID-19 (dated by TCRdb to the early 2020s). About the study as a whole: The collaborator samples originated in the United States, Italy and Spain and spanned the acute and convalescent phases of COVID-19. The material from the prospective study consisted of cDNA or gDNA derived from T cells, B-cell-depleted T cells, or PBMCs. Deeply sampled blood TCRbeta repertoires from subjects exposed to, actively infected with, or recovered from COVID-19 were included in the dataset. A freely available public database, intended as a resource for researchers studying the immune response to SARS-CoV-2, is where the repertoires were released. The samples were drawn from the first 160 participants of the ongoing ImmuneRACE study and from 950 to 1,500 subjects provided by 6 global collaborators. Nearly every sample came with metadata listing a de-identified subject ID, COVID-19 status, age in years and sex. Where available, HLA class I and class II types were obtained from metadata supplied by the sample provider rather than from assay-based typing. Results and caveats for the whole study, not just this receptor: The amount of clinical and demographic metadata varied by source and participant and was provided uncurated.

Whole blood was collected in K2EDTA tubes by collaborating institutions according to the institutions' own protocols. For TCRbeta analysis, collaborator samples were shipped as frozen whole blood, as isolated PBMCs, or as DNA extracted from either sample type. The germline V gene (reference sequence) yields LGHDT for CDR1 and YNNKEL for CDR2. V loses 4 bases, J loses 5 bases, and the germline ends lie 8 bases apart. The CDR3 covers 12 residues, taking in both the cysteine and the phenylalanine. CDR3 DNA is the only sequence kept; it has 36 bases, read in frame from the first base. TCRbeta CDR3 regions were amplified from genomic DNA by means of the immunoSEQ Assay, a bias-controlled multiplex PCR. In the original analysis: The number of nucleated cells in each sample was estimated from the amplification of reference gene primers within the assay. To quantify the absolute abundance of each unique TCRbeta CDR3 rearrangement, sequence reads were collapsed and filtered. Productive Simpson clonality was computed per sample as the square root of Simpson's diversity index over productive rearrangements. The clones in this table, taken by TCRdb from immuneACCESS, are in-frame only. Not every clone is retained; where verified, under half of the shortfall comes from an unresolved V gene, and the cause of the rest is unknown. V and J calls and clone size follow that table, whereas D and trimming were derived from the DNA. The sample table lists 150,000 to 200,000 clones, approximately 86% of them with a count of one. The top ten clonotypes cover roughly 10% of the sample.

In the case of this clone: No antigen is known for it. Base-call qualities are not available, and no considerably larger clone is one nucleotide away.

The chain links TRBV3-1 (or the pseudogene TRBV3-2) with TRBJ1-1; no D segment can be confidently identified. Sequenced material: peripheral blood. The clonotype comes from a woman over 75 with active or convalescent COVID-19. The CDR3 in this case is CASSLPETEAFF. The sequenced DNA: TGTGCCAGCAGCCTTCCGGAGACTGAAGCTTTCTTT.